A single sample gave rise to the 14 T cell receptor beta chains below, sequenced in a study of T cells after yellow fever vaccination. TCRdb fed the 5' RACE reads into MiXCR, producing one record per CDR3 protein. Of around 550,000 distinct CDR3 sequences detected, about 19% appear once; the ten largest clones hold approximately 14%. The sample consisted of PBMCs, taken 15 days after the yellow fever booster vaccination. All receptors come from a man younger than 45 who received the YFV17D yellow fever vaccine.

This rearrangement joins TRBV20-1 to TRBJ2-1; 7 bases are shared with TRBD2. CDR3 size: 14 residues. V shed 2 bases, J shed 9 bases, and the junction held 10 bases outside the gene matches. Germline CDR1 and CDR2: DFQATT and SNEGSKA (reference sequence). The CDR3: CSARMASGLSEQFF. The CDR3 nucleotides read TGCAGTGCTAGAATGGCTAGCGGACTGAGTGAGCAGTTCTTC.

In this sample, this clonotype turned up a few times. The chain has TRBV7-9 and TRBJ2-7; D unresolved. The germline CDR1 and CDR2 sequences are SEHNR and FQNEAQ (reference sequence). V lost 4 bases and J 6 bases, leaving 16 bases between the germline ends. CDR3 size: 14 residues. The CDR3 is CASSSLGFESEQYF. CDR3 in DNA: TGTGCCAGCAGCTCCCTGGGATTTGAAAGCGAGCAGTACTTC. Full variable domain (rest looked up from reference TRBV7-9 and TRBJ2-7): DTGVSQNPRHKITKRGQNVTFRCDPISEHNRLYWYRQTLGQGPEFLTYFQNEAQLEKSRLLSDRFSAERPKGSFSTLEIQRTEQGDSAMYLCASSSLGFESEQYFGPGTRLTVT.

This clonotype turned up a few times. The chain links TRBV15 to TRBJ2-1; 7 nucleotides agree with TRBD2. V shed 0 bases and J 5 bases; nucleotides not matched to a gene: 7. Germline loops: CDR1 LNHNV, CDR2 YYDKDF (reference sequence). This CDR3 has 16 residues. The CDR3 loop is CATSRDLLARNNEQFF. CDR3 bases: TGTGCCACCAGCAGAGATCTACTAGCGAGAAACAATGAGCAGTTCTTC. Complete variable domain (other parts from reference TRBV15 and TRBJ2-1): DAMVIQNPRYQVTQFGKPVTLSCSQTLNHNVMYWYQQKSSQAPKLLFHYYDKDFNNEADTPDNFQSRRPNTSFCFLDIRSPGLGDTAMYLCATSRDLLARNNEQFFGPGTRLTVL.

This clonotype occurred a few times. The chain employs TRBV6-1 and TRBJ2-7; tentative D call: TRBD1 (5 bases). This CDR3 is 13 amino acids long. V gave up 5 bases and J gave up 3 bases, with 11 bases separating them. Germline CDR1 MNHNS, CDR2 SASEGT. CDR3 coding DNA: TGTGCCAGCAGTCCTGGACACCGCTACGAGCAGTACTTC. Translation gives CASSPGHRYEQYF.

This clonotype was seen a handful of times. V usage is TRBV20-1 and J usage is TRBJ2-7, with TRBD2 matching 8 bases. CDR3 size: 12 residues. CDR1 and CDR2 from the germline V gene are DFQATT and SNEGSKA (reference sequence). J lost 5 bases, V lost 4 bases, and 4 bases had no gene match. The CDR3 protein is CSATLSGDEQYF. The CDR3 DNA reads TGCAGTGCTACGCTTAGCGGGGACGAGCAGTACTTC.

This chain uses TRBV28 with TRBJ2-5, with 10 positions matching TRBD1. J was trimmed by 5 bases and V by 2 bases; bases with no gene match: 8. The CDR3 spans 16 residues. Per the germline V gene, CDR1 is MDHEN and CDR2 is SYDVKM. CDR3 region: CASSLKGTGVGETQYF. The CDR3 coding sequence is TGTGCCAGCAGTTTAAAAGGGACAGGGGTGGGGGAGACCCAGTACTTC. The full variable domain, rest sourced from reference TRBV28 and TRBJ2-5, is DVKVTQSSRYLVKRTGEKVFLECVQDMDHENMFWYRQDPGLGLRLIYFSYDVKMKEKGDIPEGYSVSREKKERFSLILESASTNQTSMYLCASSLKGTGVGETQYFGPGTRLLVL.

This clonotype was picked up a small number of times. The chain is built from TRBV7-2 and TRBJ2-7; 7 bases map to TRBD1. Per the germline V gene, CDR1 is SGHTA and CDR2 is FQGNSA. The CDR3 has 13 residues. After removal of 5 bases from V and 6 bases from J, the junction contained 7 bases not matched to a gene. The CDR3 nucleotides are TGTGCCAGCAGCACCCAAACAGGGGCCGAGCAGTACTTC. Its protein is CASSTQTGAEQYF.

The chain employs TRBV6-2 or TRBV6-3 and TRBJ2-1; D tentatively fits TRBD1 or TRBD2 (6 bases each). The CDR3 is 15 residues long. Germline assignment: CDR1 MNHEY and CDR2 SVGEGT. V was trimmed by 6 bases and J by 8 bases, leaving 20 bases between them. CDR3 region: CASSPQGGWGDEQFF. CDR3 nucleotide sequence: TGTGCCAGCAGCCCACAGGGCGGTTGGGGGGATGAGCAGTTCTTC.

The chain has TRBV27 and TRBJ2-7; D may be TRBD2 (5 bases). The CDR3 covers 13 residues. V shed 6 bases and J shed 6 bases, with 15 bases lying between them. Germline loops: CDR1 MNHEY, CDR2 SMNVEV (reference sequence). CDR3 sequence: CASRRASAGEQYF. The CDR3 DNA follows: TGTGCCAGCAGACGGGCCTCTGCGGGCGAGCAGTACTTC.

The gene calls are TRBV28 and TRBJ2-3, with 13 positions matching TRBD2. The junction had 5 bases not matched to a gene; V was cut back by 3 bases and J by 2 bases. Germline CDR1 and CDR2: MDHEN and SYDVKM. The CDR3 runs 17 residues. The CDR3: CASSFPGLAGLTDTQYF. CDR3 nucleotides: TGTGCCAGCAGTTTTCCGGGACTAGCGGGGCTCACAGATACGCAGTATTTT.

This clonotype was picked up many times. In DNA form, the CDR3 reads TGTGCCAGCAGCTTGGACGCTGCGTACAATGAGCAGTTCTTC. It is translated as CASSLDAAYNEQFF. This chain links TRBV7-2 with TRBJ2-1; D remains ambiguous. The length of the CDR3 is 14 residues. CDR1 is SGHTA and CDR2 is FQGNSA in the germline V gene. The V and J ends lost 3 bases and 4 bases respectively, with 10 bases between them.

V is TRBV20-1 and J is TRBJ2-4; TRBD1 aligns across 8 bases. V trimming: 5 bases; J trimming: 7 bases; junction bases outside the gene matches: 10. CDR1 is DFQATT, CDR2 SNEGSKA, per germline (reference sequence). This CDR3 has 14 residues. CDR3 residues: CSAFDRGKGNIQYF. As DNA, the CDR3 is TGCAGTGCTTTCGACAGGGGTAAAGGGAACATTCAGTACTTC.

This chain joins TRBV6-2 or TRBV6-3 and TRBJ2-7; D ambiguous. The CDR3 has 12 residues. Germline V gives CDR1 MNHEY, CDR2 SVGEGT. V was trimmed by 4 bases and J by 3 bases, leaving 7 bases between them. CDR3 region: CASSLTHYEQYF. CDR3 coding DNA: TGTGCCAGCAGTTTAACCCACTACGAGCAGTACTTC.

The V and J genes are TRBV3-1 and TRBJ2-1, with D unclear. Trimming cost V 0 bases and J 8 bases, with 14 bases left between them. CDR1 and CDR2 from the germline V gene are LGHDT and YNNKEL (reference sequence). The CDR3 has 15 residues. The DNA for the CDR3 is TGTGCCAGCAGCCAAGATCCCCTAGAGTTGGATGAGCAGTTCTTC. Encoded protein: CASSQDPLELDEQFF.